The rows below give T cell receptor beta chains drawn from one sample of a study of patients and donors after allogeneic stem cell transplantation. Each CDR3 protein is one row after TCRdb ran MiXCR on the RT-PCR reads. The sample has 200,000 to 250,000 distinct CDR3 sequences, roughly 14% seen once. The specimen sequenced was blood, either unsorted or a sorted T cell fraction (not recorded which). Receptors originate from a human donor who was either an allogeneic HSCT recipient or a stem cell or donor lymphocyte infusion donor (not recorded which). It is not recorded whose cells these are; they may come from a transplant donor. CDR3s include the opening cysteine and the closing phenylalanine or tryptophan. Fields, in order: J gene, D gene, V gene, clone size, CDR3 protein, CDR3 DNA. D genes are given only for firm matches. Size tells how often a clone was seen (once, few, many) or the class of an expanded clone, and some rows leave it out.

J gene: TRBJ2-7; D gene: TRBD1; V gene: TRBV2; clone size: few; CDR3 protein: CASREDRQGARNEQYF; CDR3 DNA: TGTGCCAGCAGGGAAGACCGACAGGGGGCACGGAACGAGCAGTACTTC
J gene: TRBJ2-7; D gene: TRBD2; V gene: TRBV9; clone size: .; CDR3 protein: CASSRGDGRNEQYF; CDR3 DNA: TGTGCCAGCTCCCGGGGGGACGGGAGGAACGAGCAGTACTTC
J gene: TRBJ1-2; D gene: .; V gene: TRBV6-5; clone size: .; CDR3 protein: CASSQTGGSYTF; CDR3 DNA: TGTGCCAGCAGTCAGACAGGTGGTAGCTACACCTTC
J gene: TRBJ2-2; D gene: .; V gene: TRBV7-2; clone size: few; CDR3 protein: CASSSYRATGELFF; CDR3 DNA: TGTGCCAGCAGCTCCTACAGAGCCACCGGGGAGCTGTTTTTT
J gene: TRBJ2-1; D gene: .; V gene: TRBV9; clone size: many; CDR3 protein: CASSDAQPGSLGNEQFF; CDR3 DNA: TGTGCCAGCAGCGACGCACAACCGGGGTCCCTGGGGAATGAGCAGTTCTTC
J gene: TRBJ2-5; D gene: TRBD2; V gene: TRBV7-2; clone size: .; CDR3 protein: CASSLDGRGGSETQYF; CDR3 DNA: TGTGCCAGCAGCTTAGACGGGCGGGGGGGCTCAGAGACCCAGTACTTC
J gene: TRBJ2-3; D gene: .; V gene: TRBV10-3; clone size: .; CDR3 protein: CAISENRRPSSTDTQYF; CDR3 DNA: TGTGCCATCAGTGAGAACAGGAGACCTTCTAGCACAGATACGCAGTATTTT
J gene: TRBJ2-3; D gene: TRBD1; V gene: TRBV20-1; clone size: .; CDR3 protein: CSVHRQGRGTDTQYF; CDR3 DNA: TGCAGTGTTCACAGACAGGGTCGGGGCACAGATACGCAGTATTTT
J gene: TRBJ1-1; D gene: TRBD1; V gene: TRBV10-3; clone size: few; CDR3 protein: CAISNSAVPGQGGAFF; CDR3 DNA: TGTGCCATCAGTAACTCAGCAGTCCCGGGACAGGGGGGAGCTTTCTTT
J gene: TRBJ1-1; D gene: .; V gene: TRBV5-1; clone size: many; CDR3 protein: CASSLDRADEAFF; CDR3 DNA: TGCGCCAGCAGCTTGGACAGGGCCGATGAAGCTTTCTTT
J gene: TRBJ2-3; D gene: TRBD2; V gene: TRBV3-1; clone size: many; CDR3 protein: CASSYSGPTTSTDTQYF; CDR3 DNA: TGTGCCAGCAGCTATAGCGGGCCAACCACTAGCACAGATACGCAGTATTTT
J gene: TRBJ2-1; D gene: TRBD1; V gene: TRBV6-1; clone size: few; CDR3 protein: CASRPTQGRWSEQFF; CDR3 DNA: TGTGCCAGCAGACCTACACAGGGGCGGTGGAGTGAGCAGTTCTTC
J gene: TRBJ2-7; D gene: .; V gene: TRBV20-1; clone size: .; CDR3 protein: CSASESYEQYF; CDR3 DNA: TGCAGTGCTAGCGAGTCCTACGAGCAGTACTTC
J gene: TRBJ2-7; D gene: TRBD1; V gene: TRBV30; clone size: .; CDR3 protein: CAWSNGQGIEQYF; CDR3 DNA: TGTGCCTGGAGTAATGGACAGGGGATCGAGCAGTACTTC
J gene: TRBJ2-5; D gene: .; V gene: TRBV2; clone size: few; CDR3 protein: CASSGSGSETQYF; CDR3 DNA: TGTGCCAGCAGTGGGTCAGGGTCAGAGACCCAGTACTTC
J gene: TRBJ2-3; D gene: .; V gene: TRBV7-2; clone size: .; CDR3 protein: CASSFVGADTQYF; CDR3 DNA: TGTGCCAGCAGCTTCGTGGGGGCAGATACGCAGTATTTT
J gene: TRBJ1-1; D gene: .; V gene: TRBV7-3; clone size: .; CDR3 protein: CASRLGGATEAFF; CDR3 DNA: TGTGCCAGCAGGCTCGGGGGGGCCACTGAAGCTTTCTTT
J gene: TRBJ1-1; D gene: .; V gene: TRBV6-5; clone size: many; CDR3 protein: CASSYPPRAFF; CDR3 DNA: TGTGCCAGCAGTTACCCCCCCCGAGCTTTCTTT
J gene: TRBJ2-1; D gene: TRBD2; V gene: TRBV12-3/TRBV12-4; clone size: many; CDR3 protein: CASTRIAGHEQFF; CDR3 DNA: TGTGCCAGCACAAGGATAGCGGGCCATGAGCAGTTCTTC
J gene: TRBJ2-7; D gene: TRBD1; V gene: TRBV19; clone size: few; CDR3 protein: CASSMARGQGGSYEQYF; CDR3 DNA: TGTGCCAGTAGTATGGCCAGGGGACAGGGGGGCTCCTACGAGCAGTACTTC
J gene: TRBJ2-7; D gene: .; V gene: TRBV5-1; clone size: many; CDR3 protein: CASSLGFGGSYEQYF; CDR3 DNA: TGCGCCAGCAGCTTGGGGTTCGGAGGTTCCTACGAGCAGTACTTC
J gene: TRBJ2-1; D gene: .; V gene: TRBV28; clone size: few; CDR3 protein: CASSTGQRSDYNEQFF; CDR3 DNA: TGTGCCAGCAGTACCGGACAGAGATCAGACTACAATGAGCAGTTCTTC
J gene: TRBJ2-3; D gene: .; V gene: TRBV7-2; clone size: many; CDR3 protein: CASSSILERSTDTQYF; CDR3 DNA: TGTGCCAGCAGCTCAATTCTAGAGAGGTCAACAGATACGCAGTATTTT
J gene: TRBJ1-2; D gene: TRBD1; V gene: TRBV5-1; clone size: .; CDR3 protein: CASSGATGGASGYTF; CDR3 DNA: TGCGCCAGCAGCGGCGCGACAGGGGGCGCTTCTGGCTACACCTTC
J gene: TRBJ1-5; D gene: .; V gene: TRBV12-3/TRBV12-4; clone size: .; CDR3 protein: CASSLDGHSNQPQHF; CDR3 DNA: TGTGCCAGCAGTTTAGACGGTCATAGCAATCAGCCCCAGCATTTT
J gene: TRBJ2-2; D gene: TRBD2; V gene: TRBV10-3; clone size: many; CDR3 protein: CAISEGIAGSSGELFF; CDR3 DNA: TGTGCCATCAGTGAGGGGATAGCGGGATCGAGCGGGGAGCTGTTTTTT
J gene: TRBJ1-1; D gene: .; V gene: TRBV6-1; clone size: many; CDR3 protein: CASSEGWAGLNTEAFF; CDR3 DNA: TGTGCCAGCAGTGAAGGATGGGCAGGGTTGAACACTGAAGCTTTCTTT
J gene: TRBJ1-2; D gene: TRBD1; V gene: TRBV5-3; clone size: .; CDR3 protein: CARGTDRPPQANYGYTF; CDR3 DNA: TGTGCCAGAGGAACGGACAGGCCACCTCAAGCTAACTATGGCTACACCTTC